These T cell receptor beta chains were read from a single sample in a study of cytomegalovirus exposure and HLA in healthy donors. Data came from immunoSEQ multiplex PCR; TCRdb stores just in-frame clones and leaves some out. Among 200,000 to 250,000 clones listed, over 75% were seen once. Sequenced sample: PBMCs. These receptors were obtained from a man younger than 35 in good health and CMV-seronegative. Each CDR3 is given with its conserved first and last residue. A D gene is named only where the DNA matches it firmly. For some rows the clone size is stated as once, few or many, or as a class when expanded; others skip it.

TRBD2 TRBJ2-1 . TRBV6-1 CASFLAGVGYNEQFF TGTGCCAGTTTCTTAGCGGGGGTTGGCTACAATGAGCAGTTCTTC
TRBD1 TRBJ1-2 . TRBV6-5 CASSPTGLGGYTF TGTGCCAGCAGCCCGACAGGGTTGGGTGGCTACACCTTC
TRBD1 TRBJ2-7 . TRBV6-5 CASRGQGTYEQYF TGTGCCAGCAGAGGACAGGGGACCTACGAGCAGTACTTC
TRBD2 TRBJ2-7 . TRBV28 CASNGRGSQNPYEQYF TGTGCCAGCAACGGGCGGGGGTCCCAAAACCCCTACGAGCAGTACTTC
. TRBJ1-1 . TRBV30 CAWSRRRSTEAFF TGTGCCTGGAGTCGACGGCGGAGCACTGAAGCTTTCTTT
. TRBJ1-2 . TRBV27 CASSCDTPEGYGYTF TGTGCCAGCAGTTGTGACACCCCGGAGGGCTATGGCTACACCTTC
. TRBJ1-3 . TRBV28 CASSQPGLSGNTIYF TGTGCCAGCAGCCAACCCGGTCTCTCTGGAAACACCATATATTTT
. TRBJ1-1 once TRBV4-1 CASSQDVFGGVGDWGTEAFF TGCGCCAGCAGCCAAGATGTTTTCGGGGGAGTCGGAGACTGGGGAACTGAAGCTTTCTTT
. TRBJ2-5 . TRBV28 CASSRQGGETHYF TGTGCCAGCTCCCGACAGGGAGGAGAGACCCATTACTTC
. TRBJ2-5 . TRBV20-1 CSAPRFETQYF TGCAGTGCTCCGCGGTTTGAGACCCAGTACTTC
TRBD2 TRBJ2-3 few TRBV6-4 CASSGLAGGPDTQYF TGTGCCAGCAGTGGACTAGCGGGAGGGCCAGATACGCAGTATTTT
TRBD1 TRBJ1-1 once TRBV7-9 CASSLAGGGNTEAFF TGTGCCAGCAGCTTGGCAGGGGGAGGGAACACTGAAGCTTTCTTT
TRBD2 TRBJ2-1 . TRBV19 CASSIRGRASGGLYNEQFF TGTGCCAGTAGTATAAGGGGTAGGGCTAGCGGGGGCCTATACAATGAGCAGTTCTTC
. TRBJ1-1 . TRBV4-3 CASSQVTGTEAFF TGCGCCAGCAGCCAAGTTACCGGCACTGAAGCTTTCTTT
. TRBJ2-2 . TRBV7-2 CASSLNESGELFF TGTGCCAGCAGCTTAAACGAGTCCGGGGAGCTGTTTTTT
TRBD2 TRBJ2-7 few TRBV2 CASSPLAGIYEQYF TGTGCCAGCAGTCCCCTAGCGGGAATCTACGAGCAGTACTTC
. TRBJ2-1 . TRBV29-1 CSVILRDSNEQFF TGCAGCGTAATCCTGCGGGATAGTAATGAGCAGTTCTTC
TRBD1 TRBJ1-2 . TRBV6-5 CASSRTGAFGYTF TGTGCCAGCAGTCGGACAGGGGCGTTTGGCTACACCTTC
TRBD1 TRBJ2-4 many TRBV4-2 CASSNDRENIQYF TGTGCCAGCAGCAACGACAGGGAGAACATTCAGTACTTC
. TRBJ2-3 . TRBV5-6 CASSLAPGDDTQYF TGTGCCAGCAGCTTGGCCCCGGGAGACGATACGCAGTATTTT
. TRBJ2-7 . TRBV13 CASSSQGYEQYF TGTGCCAGCAGCTCACAGGGATACGAGCAGTACTTC
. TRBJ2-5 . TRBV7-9 CASSLSQTGWEVQYF TGTGCCAGCAGCTTGTCCCAGACAGGGTGGGAGGTCCAGTACTTC
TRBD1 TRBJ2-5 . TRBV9 CASSVAGTGGGVETQYF TGTGCCAGCAGCGTAGCCGGGACAGGGGGGGGCGTGGAGACCCAGTACTTC
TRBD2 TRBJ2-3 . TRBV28 CASSASGQGDTQYF TGTGCCAGCAGTGCTAGCGGCCAGGGAGATACGCAGTATTTT
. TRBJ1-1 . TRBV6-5 CASRRQVFISEAFF TGTGCCAGCAGACGACAGGTATTTATAAGTGAAGCTTTCTTT
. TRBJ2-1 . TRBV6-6 CASSYSRVYNEQFF TGTGCCAGCAGTTACTCGAGAGTTTACAATGAGCAGTTCTTC
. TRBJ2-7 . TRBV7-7 CASSNGRGYEQYF TGTGCTAGCAGCAACGGTAGGGGTTACGAGCAGTACTTC
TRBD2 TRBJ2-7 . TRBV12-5 CASGLVPTPLAGGPIYEQYF TGTGCTAGTGGTTTGGTACCCACACCTCTAGCGGGGGGACCCATCTACGAGCAGTACTTC
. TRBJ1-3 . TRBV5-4 CASSLEGGDYTIYF TGTGCCAGCAGCTTGGAAGGAGGTGATTACACCATATATTTT
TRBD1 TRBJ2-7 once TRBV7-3 CASSSTGTEIYEQYF TGTGCCAGCAGTTCCACCGGGACAGAGATCTACGAGCAGTACTTC
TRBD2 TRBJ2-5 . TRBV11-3 CASSLSGGVSETQYF TGTGCCAGCAGCTTGAGCGGGGGGGTGTCGGAGACCCAGTACTTC
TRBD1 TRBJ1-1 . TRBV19 CASGPDRMNTEAFF TGTGCCAGCGGCCCGGACAGGATGAACACTGAAGCTTTCTTT
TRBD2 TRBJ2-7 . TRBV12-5 CASGGGGLSYEQYF TGTGCTAGTGGTGGGGGGGGACTCTCCTACGAGCAGTACTTC
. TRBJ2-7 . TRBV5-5 CASSLNRDEQYF TGTGCCAGCAGCTTGAACAGGGACGAGCAGTACTTC
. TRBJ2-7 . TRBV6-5 CASSRYSGSYEQYF TGTGCCAGCAGTAGATATAGCGGCTCCTACGAGCAGTACTTC
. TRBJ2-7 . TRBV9 CASSVEGTYEQYF TGTGCCAGCAGCGTTGAGGGGACATACGAGCAGTACTTC
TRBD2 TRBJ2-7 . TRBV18 CASSPGLAGADEQYF TGTGCCAGCTCACCGGGACTAGCGGGGGCCGACGAGCAGTACTTC
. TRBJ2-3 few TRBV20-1 CSATFTDTQYF TGCAGTGCGACTTTCACAGATACGCAGTATTTT
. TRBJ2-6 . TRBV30 CAWFSGLLSSGANVLTF TGTGCCTGGTTTTCGGGACTCCTCAGCTCTGGGGCCAACGTCCTGACTTTC
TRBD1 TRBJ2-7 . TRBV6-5 CASTPGQGYEQYF TGTGCCAGCACTCCGGGACAGGGCTACGAGCAGTACTTC
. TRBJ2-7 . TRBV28 CASSLTGSTYEQYF TGTGCCAGCAGTTTAACAGGGAGCACCTACGAGCAGTACTTC
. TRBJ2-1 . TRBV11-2 CASSPVAYNEQFF TGTGCCAGCAGCCCCGTCGCGTACAATGAGCAGTTCTTC
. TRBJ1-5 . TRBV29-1 CSASGIDQPQHF TGCAGCGCATCAGGGATAGATCAGCCCCAGCATTTT
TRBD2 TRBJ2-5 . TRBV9 CASSARGLAGGQETQYF TGTGCCAGCAGCGCGAGGGGACTAGCGGGGGGCCAAGAGACCCAGTACTTC
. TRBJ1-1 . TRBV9 CASSVPPSGAQNEAFF TGTGCCAGCAGCGTACCCCCAAGCGGGGCGCAAAATGAAGCTTTCTTT
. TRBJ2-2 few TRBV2 CASSPISGDTGELFF TGTGCCAGCAGCCCAATCTCAGGGGACACCGGGGAGCTGTTTTTT
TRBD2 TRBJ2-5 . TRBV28 CASTRLRLAGGPLQETQYF TGTGCCAGCACTAGACTTAGGCTAGCGGGAGGGCCTCTGCAAGAGACCCAGTACTTC
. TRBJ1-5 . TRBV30 CAWSVDRTGYSNQPQHF TGTGCCTGGAGTGTAGATCGAACGGGTTATAGCAATCAGCCCCAGCATTTT
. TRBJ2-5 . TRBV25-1 CASSEGDRSMETQYF TGTGCCAGCAGTGAAGGCGACAGGTCTATGGAGACCCAGTACTTC
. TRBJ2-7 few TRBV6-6 CASSAGVFYEQYF TGTGCCAGCAGTGCCGGGGTCTTCTACGAGCAGTACTTC
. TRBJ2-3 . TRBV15 CATSRGFSEDTDTQYF TGTGCCACCAGCAGGGGATTTAGCGAAGACACAGATACGCAGTATTTT
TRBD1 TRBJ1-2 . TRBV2 CASSAGGGFYGHTF TGTGCCAGCAGTGCAGGGGGCGGTTTCTATGGCCACACCTTC
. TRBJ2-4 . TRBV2 CASNGDFAKNIQYF TGTGCCAGCAACGGGGACTTCGCCAAAAACATTCAGTACTTC
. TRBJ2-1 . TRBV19 CASSIENSGNEQFF TGTGCCAGTAGTATAGAAAATAGCGGCAATGAGCAGTTCTTC
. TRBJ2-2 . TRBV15 CATSLGRGNTGELFF TGTGCCACCAGCCTCGGACGGGGGAACACCGGGGAGCTGTTTTTT
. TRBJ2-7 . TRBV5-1 CASSFERSYEQYF TGCGCCAGCAGCTTTGAACGGAGCTACGAGCAGTACTTC
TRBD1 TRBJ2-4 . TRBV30 CARDGGGQGGNIQYF TGTGCGAGGGACGGGGGGGGACAGGGGGGAAACATTCAGTACTTC
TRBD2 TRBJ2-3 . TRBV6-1 CASSGAVNSGRAEYF TGTGCCAGCAGTGGAGCAGTAAATAGCGGGAGGGCCGAGTATTTT
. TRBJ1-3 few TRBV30 CAWRGPGNTIYF TGTGCCTGGAGGGGCCCTGGAAACACCATATATTTT
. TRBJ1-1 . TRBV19 CASTSPGATEAFF TGTGCCAGTACCTCCCCAGGGGCCACTGAAGCTTTCTTT